This record concerns one TCR beta chain sequence. Its specificity is unknown. Stated time point: persistent/refractory GD, antithyroid drugs over 5 years with positive TRAb. PBMC RNA served as the TCR library source. Researchers made TCR beta libraries by using iRepertoire HTBI primers and running Arm-PCR on CDR3 regions. Original methodology: Samples collectively showed approximately 62 TRBV and roughly 15 TRBJ segments. TCRdb re-analysed the multiplex PCR reads in MiXCR, keeping a single row per CDR3 protein. These V and J calls originate from TCRdb's pipeline instead of the authors' own analysis. Among fewer than 400,000 distinct CDR3 sequences listed, around 20% were seen once. This specimen belongs to a study of regulatory T cells in long-lasting Graves disease. Overall study results and limits: Between persistent patients, around 2,900 public clonotypes were shared, exceeding the roughly 1,000 shared between new patients. Study was limited to peripheral blood, excluding thyroid tissue. Repertoires from persistent disease leaned toward TRBV28, TRBJ1-2 and TRBJ2-5.

V lost 8 bases to trimming and J lost 2 bases, with 12 bases between them. Germline assignment: CDR1 MNHEY and CDR2 SVGEGT. This CDR3 region has 14 residues. The input for sequencing was peripheral blood mononuclear cells (PBMCs), taken when the disease was refractory, from a patient treated with antithyroid drugs. This chain uses TRBV6-2 or TRBV6-3 with TRBJ2-2, with unresolved D. The sequence derives from a female donor with Graves disease. The CDR3 region has the DNA TGTGCCAGCTCGGGCCTGAGAAACACCGGGGAGCTGTTTTTT. It specifies CASSGLRNTGELFF.